This T cell receptor beta chain stems from a study of T cell responses to AZD1222 COVID-19 vaccine listed by TCRdb under 2021. About the full investigation: TCR sequencing covered roughly 230 trial participants: 200 to 220 given two doses of AZD1222 and 26 given two doses of MenACWY control vaccine. Enrollment into the trials was organized by age into subgroups of 18-55, 56-69 and 70-plus years, and those subgroups contained approximately 150, 30 and 60 TCR-sequenced participants, respectively.

Study-wide findings and limitations: Conclusions about previously exposed vaccinees are limited, since just 5 to 7 AZD1222 recipients were seropositive for SARS-CoV-2 at baseline. Because no day 14 peak-response samples were available, repertoires were characterized only after the peak T cell response. Participants were mostly white British and included more females than males, and it was suggested by the authors that clonal diversity may have been underestimated. After two AZD1222 doses, spike-specific TCR breadth and depth were significantly higher than at day 0 and than in MenACWY recipients. Reportedly, close to half of the unique spike-specific TCRs recognized epitopes lying outside the regions that are mutated in the B.1.351 and B.1.1.7 variants. In the small 56-69-year group, the increase in depth fell short of significance, most likely because of low power. Vaccine-associated CD4 TCRs spanned the whole spike protein, with dominant responses in regions 160-218 and 743-854.

V is pruned by 10 bases and J by 7 bases, leaving 17 bases of the junction without a gene match. The germline V gene provides CDR1 SNHLY and CDR2 FYNNEI. Including cysteine and phenylalanine, the CDR3 has 16 amino acids. Only CDR3 DNA remains: 48 bases, in frame from the first base. On this clone itself: Its antigen is currently not known.

Reading the label with the study, this specimen's time point is: baseline before first vaccination. The vaccinee samples were drawn from two UK trials, COV001 and COV002, one of which was a single-blind randomized controlled phase 2/3 trial testing AZD1222 (ChAdOx1 nCoV-19) in healthy adults. For TCRbeta chain sequencing, PBMC samples from trial participants were taken at day 0 and at day 28 after the second dose. The CDR3 regions of human TCRbeta chains were analyzed by immunosequencing. In the paper's pipeline: TCRs in the repertoires were compared against a reference library of SARS-CoV-2-specific TCRs that had been generated with the MIRA antigen-specificity platform. Breadth meant the fraction of unique TCRs that were SARS-CoV-2-associated, whereas depth meant the fraction of total T cells that were SARS-CoV-2-associated. Using the MIRA data, every spike-specific TCR was mapped to the spike region that the TCR reacted to and assigned to either a CD4 or a CD8 class. Log10-transformed breadth and depth values were compared by one-way ANOVA with Sidak's multiple comparisons tests. Held by TCRdb, this immuneACCESS table contains in-frame sequences only and omits some clones. Under half of the omission traces to an unresolved V gene where checked; the cause of the rest is unknown. V, J and clone size are those of that table, while D and trimming were read from the DNA. This sample's table contains under 150,000 clones. The leading ten clones occupy about 2% of the sample.

The rearrangement combines TRBV2 with TRBJ2-7, with 12 bases matching TRBD2. The sequence came from an adult in good health. Sequencing was done on a sample of peripheral blood. The sequence in DNA is TGTGCCACCCTTGGGAGACTAGCGGGGGCCATCCCTGAGCAGTACTTC. Translated, it gives CATLGRLAGAIPEQYF.